The 32 T cell receptor beta chains given below trace back to one sample, sequenced in a study of vaccination and CD4 T cells after COVID-19. Scientists ran DNA taken from cultured CD4+ T cells through the Oncomine TCR Beta short-read assay for sequencing. TCRdb re-called the PCR reads with MiXCR, one entry per CDR3 protein. The sample includes some 21,000 distinct CDR3 sequences, approximately 50% seen only once; the top ten take 3.5% to 4.5%. These TCRs are of unknown antigen specificity. Treatment reported: approximately nine-day PBMC culture with coronavirus spike peptide pools or control peptides (ViraFEST assay). Material: CD4+ T cells from blood, cultured in vitro, obtained before SARS-CoV-2 vaccination. Every receptor here comes from a human donor who had recovered from COVID-19.

The chain employs TRBV20-1 and TRBJ2-1; the D gene could be TRBD1 or TRBD2 (6 bases each). Trimming removed 5 bases at V and 2 bases at J, with 13 bases between. CDR3 length: 14 residues. The germline CDR1 and CDR2 sequences are DFQATT and SNEGSKA (reference sequence). CDR3 in amino acids: CSALRGPAYNEQFF. The CDR3 DNA reads TGCAGTGCTTTACGGGGGCCGGCCTACAATGAGCAGTTCTTC.

This clonotype was observed a few times. This rearrangement joins TRBV7-9 to TRBJ1-2; D gene ambiguous. This CDR3 is built from 14 residues. Trimming shortened V by 0 bases and J by 7 bases, and 12 bases separated the two germline ends. Germline loops: CDR1 SEHNR, CDR2 FQNEAQ (reference sequence). The CDR3 protein is CASSLAGRNLGYTF. The CDR3 DNA reads as TGTGCCAGCAGCTTAGCGGGCAGGAATCTTGGCTACACCTTC.

The V gene is TRBV20-1, the J gene TRBJ2-1, with D maybe TRBD2 (6 bases). Germline CDR1 is DFQATT and CDR2 is SNEGSKA (reference sequence). V was clipped by 7 bases and J by 8 bases, with 15 bases between them. There are 12 residues in the CDR3. CDR3 loop: CSVPPSGHEQFF. The CDR3 DNA is TGCAGTGTACCACCGAGCGGGCATGAGCAGTTCTTC.

The J gene is TRBJ1-5, the V gene TRBV27; 8 bases match TRBD1. The CDR3 contains 14 residues. The trim removed 6 bases at V and 7 bases at J, leaving 8 bases unmatched. Germline V gene lookup returns CDR1 MNHEY and CDR2 SMNVEV (reference sequence). The chain's CDR3 is CASSPTGVMQPQHF. The CDR3 DNA reads TGTGCCAGCAGCCCGACAGGGGTAATGCAGCCCCAGCATTTT.

The CDR3 loop is CASSLTGGVSYEQYF. The DNA of the CDR3 is TGTGCCAGCAGTTTAACAGGGGGTGTCTCCTACGAGCAGTACTTC. The chain combines TRBV6-5 with TRBJ2-7, with 8 nucleotides matching TRBD1. Trimming at V came to 4 bases and at J to 0 bases, leaving 5 bases not matched to a gene. The CDR3 extends over 15 amino acids. Germline CDR1 is MNHEY and CDR2 is SVGAGI.

This chain links TRBV6-5 with TRBJ1-6; no firm D call. The CDR3 runs to 13 residues. Germline assignment: CDR1 MNHEY and CDR2 SVGAGI. Trimming removed 4 bases at V and 5 bases at J, with 6 bases between. The CDR3 region has the DNA TGTGCCAGCAGTTCGACCCATAATTCACCCCTCCACTTT. It codes for CASSSTHNSPLHF.

The gene calls are TRBV4-3 and TRBJ1-2; D remains ambiguous. The V end was cut by 0 bases, the J end by 4 bases, with 12 bases between. This CDR3 spans 15 amino acids. CDR1 is LGHNA and CDR2 is YSLEER in the germline V gene. The CDR3 is CASSQDRRAVYGYTF. CDR3 nucleotides: TGCGCCAGCAGCCAAGACCGGAGGGCCGTCTATGGCTACACCTTC.

V and J are TRBV5-8 and TRBJ2-5, with TRBD1 as a possible D gene (5 bases). CDR1 and CDR2 from the germline V gene are SGHTS and YDEGEE. Trimming removed 3 bases from V and 5 bases from J, with 11 bases in between. The CDR3 totals 13 residues. CDR3 sequence reads: CASSSDIGETQYF. The CDR3 nucleotides read TGTGCCAGCAGCTCGGACATTGGGGAGACCCAGTACTTC.

This clonotype occurred a few times. The chain has TRBV28 and TRBJ2-1, with 8 bases identical to TRBD1. The V gene end was trimmed by 8 bases and the J gene end by 7 bases; junction bases not matched to a gene: 16. CDR1 is MDHEN and CDR2 is SYDVKM in the germline V gene. This CDR3 is 16 amino acids long. CDR3 sequence (DNA): TGTGCCAGCGACTCCACAGGGGGGATTTGGAGGAATGAGCAGTTCTTC. It yields the protein CASDSTGGIWRNEQFF. The full variable domain, completed using reference TRBV28 and TRBJ2-1, is DVKVTQSSRYLVKRTGEKVFLECVQDMDHENMFWYRQDPGLGLRLIYFSYDVKMKEKGDIPEGYSVSREKKERFSLILESASTNQTSMYLCASDSTGGIWRNEQFFGPGTRLTVL.

In this sample, this clonotype turned up a few times. The V call is TRBV20-1, the J call TRBJ2-3; D is perhaps TRBD1 (5 bases). CDR1 and CDR2 from the germline V gene are DFQATT and SNEGSKA (reference sequence). Trimming shortened V by 5 bases and J by 4 bases, and 16 bases separated the two germline ends. This CDR3 has 14 residues. The CDR3 sequence is CSAAGPTAADTQYF. CDR3 nucleotide sequence: TGCAGTGCTGCAGGGCCCACAGCCGCAGATACGCAGTATTTT.

This clonotype was detected only once. The V call is TRBV7-3, the J call TRBJ1-2; 7 nucleotides align to TRBD1. This CDR3 is 14 amino acids long. Trimming cost V 0 bases and J 5 bases; bases outside gene matches: 3. Germline V gives CDR1 SGHTA, CDR2 FQGTGA. The DNA for the CDR3 is TGTGCCAGCAGCTTAACCGGGACAGATTATGGCTACACCTTC. Protein sequence: CASSLTGTDYGYTF.

V is TRBV10-3 and J is TRBJ2-3; 8 bases are shared with TRBD2. The CDR3 has 15 amino acids. J was trimmed by 4 bases and V by 2 bases; bases with no gene match: 5. Looked up from germline, CDR1 is ENHRY and CDR2 is SYGVKD. For the CDR3, the DNA is TGTGCCATCAGTGAGGTGTCGGGGGGGGCAGATACGCAGTATTTT. Encoded protein: CAISEVSGGADTQYF.

The rearrangement links TRBV4-3 to TRBJ2-5, with a tentative D call TRBD2 (5 bases). In germline, CDR1 is LGHNA, CDR2 YSLEER. The CDR3 length is 15 residues. Trimming left V 1 base short and J 5 bases short, with 14 bases between. Here the CDR3 DNA reads TGCGCCAGCAGCCAAGGGACCCTGGAGGTGGAGACCCAGTACTTC. Translation gives CASSQGTLEVETQYF.

This chain connects TRBV25-1 to TRBJ1-6; 11 bases are shared with TRBD1. The junction had 3 bases not matched to a gene; V was cut back by 2 bases and J by 9 bases. In germline, CDR1 is MGHDK, CDR2 SYGVNS. The CDR3 runs to 15 residues. The CDR3 region has the DNA TGTGCCAGCAGTGAAGCTGGGACAGGGGGTTCACCCCTCCACTTT. Translation gives CASSEAGTGGSPLHF.

This rearrangement joins TRBV5-4 to TRBJ1-1; the D gene is possibly TRBD1 (5 bases). The CDR3 is 12 amino acids. Germline CDR1 reads SGHNT; CDR2 reads YYREEE (reference sequence). The V gene lost 7 bases and the J gene lost 4 bases, with 11 bases spanning the gap. This CDR3 reads CASGRVGTEAFF. The CDR3 DNA sequence: TGTGCCAGCGGCAGGGTTGGCACTGAAGCTTTCTTT.

The V gene is TRBV10-2, the J gene TRBJ1-2, with D perhaps TRBD1 (5 bases). Trimming left V 5 bases short and J 3 bases short, with 19 bases between. This CDR3 has 16 amino acids. CDR1 is WSHSY and CDR2 is SAAADI in the germline V gene. The CDR3 nucleotides read TGCGCCAGCAGTTCGGGGACCCGCAGGTCGTACTATGGCTACACCTTC. Translating it yields CASSSGTRRSYYGYTF.

This chain links TRBV7-9 with TRBJ2-1; no definite D call. Looked up from germline, CDR1 is SEHNR and CDR2 is FQNEAQ (reference sequence). V was clipped by 8 bases and J by 8 bases, with 7 bases between them. The CDR3 contains 10 residues. CDR3 protein: CASRSDEQFF. CDR3 bases: TGTGCCAGCCGTTCGGATGAGCAGTTCTTC.

V is TRBV7-9 and J is TRBJ2-2, with 10 bases fitting TRBD2. Germline CDR1 is SEHNR and CDR2 is FQNEAQ (reference sequence). The CDR3 is 16 amino acids. J was trimmed by 4 bases and V by 5 bases; bases with no gene match: 7. The CDR3 reads CASSLWTSGATGELFF. DNA of the CDR3: TGTGCCAGCAGCCTCTGGACTAGCGGAGCCACCGGGGAGCTGTTTTTT.

This clonotype occurred a few times. The rearrangement joins TRBV10-3 to TRBJ2-3; 7 nucleotides line up with TRBD2. From germline, CDR1 is ENHRY and CDR2 SYGVKD. The V gene end was trimmed by 4 bases and the J gene end by 0 bases; junction bases not matched to a gene: 4. CDR3 length: 15 residues. CDR3 amino acids: CAISVGGGSTDTQYF. The CDR3 DNA is TGTGCCATCAGTGTTGGGGGGGGTAGCACAGATACGCAGTATTTT.

The chain couples TRBV7-2 to TRBJ2-1, with 9 bases identical to TRBD2. J was trimmed by 6 bases and V by 2 bases; bases with no gene match: 14. From germline, CDR1 is SGHTA and CDR2 FQGNSA. The CDR3 runs 18 residues. Here the CDR3 DNA reads TGTGCCAGCAGCTTACCCAGTTTTGGGAGCGGGGGGACCAATGAGCAGTTCTTC. Amino acid sequence: CASSLPSFGSGGTNEQFF.

This clonotype has more than one count but fewer than ten. The genes are TRBV20-1 and TRBJ1-5; TRBD1 aligns across 7 bases. The germline gives CDR1 DFQATT, CDR2 SNEGSKA (reference sequence). The CDR3 has 13 residues. Unmatched junction bases numbered 7, after V lost 4 bases and J lost 7 bases. The CDR3, as DNA: TGCAGTGCTAAGGGGACAGCAACCCAGCCCCAGCATTTT. Translation gives CSAKGTATQPQHF.

This clonotype was detected only once. V usage is TRBV3-1 and J usage is TRBJ2-3, with D uncertain. Germline V gene data show CDR1 as LGHDT and CDR2 as YNNKEL (reference sequence). The CDR3 extends over 14 amino acids. With 0 bases removed from V and 5 bases from J, the gap between germline ends came to 9 bases. The CDR3 DNA reads TGTGCCAGCAGCCAAGATAATCTCGGAGATACGCAGTATTTT. It yields the protein CASSQDNLGDTQYF.

This chain uses TRBV7-2 with TRBJ2-7; no reliable D call. Germline V gives CDR1 SGHTA, CDR2 FQGNSA. V was pared by 1 base and J by 1 base, with 8 bases between. This CDR3 is 14 amino acids long. The DNA of the CDR3 is TGTGCCAGCAGCTTAGTAGTCAGTTCCTACGAGCAGTACTTC. Its protein is CASSLVVSSYEQYF.

This clonotype was observed a few times. In DNA, the CDR3 is TGTGCCAGCAGCGGGGGTGAGCGGACGGCGCAGTATTTT. Its protein is CASSGGERTAQYF. This chain connects TRBV6-1 to TRBJ2-3; D perhaps matches TRBD2 (6 bases). Germline V lookup: CDR1 MNHNS, CDR2 SASEGT. V lost 6 bases to trimming and J lost 10 bases, with 17 bases between them. The CDR3 runs 13 residues.

This clonotype came up a few times. The chain recombines TRBV7-9 with TRBJ2-3; D possibly corresponds to TRBD2 (6 bases). Germline lookup yields CDR1 SEHNR and CDR2 FQNEAQ (reference sequence). The CDR3 runs to 17 residues. With 3 bases removed from V and 3 bases from J, the gap between germline ends came to 19 bases. The chain's CDR3 is CASSFTRGQRATDTQYF. Written as DNA, the CDR3 is TGTGCCAGCAGCTTCACGAGAGGGCAGCGGGCGACAGATACGCAGTATTTT.

The chain recombines TRBV10-1 with TRBJ2-5; 9 bases align to TRBD1. The germline CDR1 and CDR2 sequences are WNHNN and SYGVQD (reference sequence). V lost 6 bases and J lost 2; bases outside the gene matches: 7. The length of the CDR3 is 15 residues. DNA of the CDR3: TGCGCCAGCAGCTCCGGACAGGGGAAACAAGAGACCCAGTACTTC. Protein sequence: CASSSGQGKQETQYF.

This clonotype was found a few times. This chain uses TRBV11-3 with TRBJ2-1, with TRBD2 identical over 14 bases. V shed 4 bases, J shed 0 bases, and the junction held 8 bases outside the gene matches. There are 19 residues in the CDR3. Per the germline V gene, CDR1 is SGHNT and CDR2 is YENEEA. The CDR3 DNA is TGTGCCAGCAGCTACGGACTAGCGGGGGGTCACAGCTCCTACAATGAGCAGTTCTTC. This codes for CASSYGLAGGHSSYNEQFF.

The gene calls are TRBV5-6 and TRBJ2-3; D may correspond to TRBD1 or TRBD2 (5 bases each). Per germline, CDR1 SGHDT and CDR2 YYEEEE. Trimming took off 3 bases at V and 0 bases at J, with 11 bases between the two ends. The CDR3 consists of 15 residues. The CDR3 region has the DNA TGTGCCAGCAGCTGGGACCAGGACAGCACAGATACGCAGTATTTT. Its protein product is CASSWDQDSTDTQYF.

In this sample, this clonotype turned up once. The V gene is TRBV7-9, the J gene TRBJ2-2; 11 nucleotides align to TRBD1. Germline assignment: CDR1 SEHNR and CDR2 FQNEAQ (reference sequence). V shed 4 bases, J shed 0 bases, and the junction held 1 base outside the gene matches. This CDR3 is built from 16 residues. The CDR3 nucleotides read TGTGCCAGCAGCTGGACAGGGGGCGCGAACACCGGGGAGCTGTTTTTT. Protein sequence: CASSWTGGANTGELFF.

V usage is TRBV27 and J usage is TRBJ1-1; perhaps TRBD1 as D (6 bases). The CDR3 sequence is 16 residues long. Germline V gives CDR1 MNHEY, CDR2 SMNVEV (reference sequence). The V end lost 5 bases, the J end lost 4 bases, and 20 bases lay between the germline ends. CDR3 nucleotides: TGTGCCAGCAGTCCCGTCTTCGCAGGGGTGGCCACTGAAGCTTTCTTT. It specifies CASSPVFAGVATEAFF.

Only one count was recorded for this clonotype. The rearrangement joins TRBV7-2 to TRBJ2-5; 10 nucleotides agree with TRBD2. The trim removed 1 base at V and 5 bases at J, leaving 4 bases unmatched. This CDR3 is built from 15 residues. Germline assignment: CDR1 SGHTA and CDR2 FQGNSA. The CDR3 here is CASSLGLAGWETQYF. CDR3 DNA sequence: TGTGCCAGCAGCTTAGGACTAGCGGGCTGGGAGACCCAGTACTTC.

DNA of the CDR3: TGTGCCAGCAGGGCCCAGAACGTAACAGGGCCGGAGGCTTTCTTT. The encoded protein is CASRAQNVTGPEAFF. The V and J genes are TRBV5-4 and TRBJ1-1; tentative D call: TRBD1 (6 bases). Germline values: CDR1 SGHNT, CDR2 YYREEE (reference sequence). The CDR3 is 15 amino acids. With 5 bases removed from V and 11 bases from J, the gap between germline ends came to 25 bases.